Following are 27 T cell receptor beta chains from one sample sequenced in a study of graft-versus-host responses after intestinal transplantation. Their cognate antigens are unknown. Profiling relied on immunoSEQ multiplex PCR, and the TCRdb table lists in-frame clones only, not all of them. The table lists over 55,000 clones, about 92% of them singletons, with roughly 1.3% in the top ten. Sample: unstimulated CD8+ T cells sorted from spleen or lymph node cells, taken before intestinal transplant. These receptors all stem from a human donor who received an intestinal transplant.

Turning to this clone: At one end, the junction sequence differs from germline, possibly due to a read error. This chain joins TRBV13 and TRBJ2-1, with 11 nucleotides matching TRBD1. This CDR3 spans 15 amino acids. Germline V gene sequence: CDR1 PRHDT, CDR2 FYEKMQ (reference sequence). As DNA, the CDR3 is TGTGCCAGCAGCCTAGGGACAGGGGGTCGGAATGAGCAGTTCTTC. Amino acids: CASSLGTGGRNEQFF. The full variable domain, its missing parts supplied by reference TRBV13 and TRBJ2-1, is AAGVIQSPRHLIKEKRETATLKCYPIPRHDTVYWYQQGPGQDPQFLISFYEKMQSDKGSIPDRFSAQQFSDYHSELNMSSLELGDSALYFCASSLGTGGRNEQFFGPGTRLTVL.

The V gene is TRBV5-1, the J gene TRBJ2-3; tentative D call: TRBD2 (6 bases). The CDR3 is made up of 16 amino acids. Trimming took 0 bases from V and 0 from J, leaving 11 bases between them. Germline assignment: CDR1 SGHRS and CDR2 YFSETQ. The CDR3 loop is CASSLGDWASTDTQYF. The DNA for the CDR3 is TGCGCCAGCAGCTTGGGGGACTGGGCAAGCACAGATACGCAGTATTTT.

J is TRBJ2-3 and V is TRBV2, with 9 bases identical to TRBD2. This CDR3 region has 17 residues. V shed 0 bases and J 2 bases; nucleotides not matched to a gene: 6. Germline CDR1 SNHLY, CDR2 FYNNEI. The CDR3 sequence is CASSEAGTSPITDTQYF. CDR3 nucleotides: TGTGCCAGCAGTGAAGCGGGGACTAGCCCAATCACAGATACGCAGTATTTT.

Here the CDR3 reads CASSSGIHRTEAFF. In DNA, the CDR3 is TGTGCCAGCAGCTCGGGGATTCACCGCACTGAAGCTTTCTTT. This rearrangement joins TRBV7-9 to TRBJ1-1; unclear D gene. V dropped 4 bases and J dropped 4 bases, with 13 bases sitting between them. This CDR3 has 14 residues. The germline V gene has CDR1 SEHNR and CDR2 FQNEAQ (reference sequence).

The chain carries TRBV6-6 and TRBJ1-1, with a weak D call TRBD1 (5 bases). CDR3 size: 15 residues. Germline CDR1 MNHNY, CDR2 SVGAGI (reference sequence). V lost 2 bases, J lost 4 bases, and 14 bases lay in between. The CDR3 sequence is CASSYAGPGGTEAFF. The CDR3 region has the DNA TGTGCCAGCAGTTACGCAGGACCCGGGGGCACTGAAGCTTTCTTT.

The V and J genes are TRBV9 and TRBJ1-1; the match to TRBD1 covers 7 bases. The CDR3 consists of 17 residues. Germline values: CDR1 SGDLS, CDR2 YYNGEE. V gave up 3 bases and J gave up 1 base; unmatched junction bases: 12. CDR3 sequence: CASSDRVRDSQNTEAFF. CDR3 coding DNA: TGTGCCAGCAGCGATAGGGTACGGGACAGCCAGAACACTGAAGCTTTCTTT. Based on the CDR3 plus reference TRBV9 and TRBJ1-1, the full variable domain is DSGVTQTPKHLITATGQRVTLRCSPRSGDLSVYWYQQSLDQGLQFLIQYYNGEERAKGNILERFSAQQFPDLHSELNLSSLELGDSALYFCASSDRVRDSQNTEAFFGQGTRLTVV.

The chain is built from TRBV2 and TRBJ1-6; the D gene is possibly TRBD1 (5 bases). The CDR3 is 17 residues long. Per the germline V gene, CDR1 is SNHLY and CDR2 is FYNNEI. Deletions cut 6 bases from V and 4 bases from J, with 19 bases between. CDR3 sequence reads: CASSQNRRSSYNSPLHF. The CDR3 DNA sequence: TGTGCCAGCAGCCAAAACAGGCGCTCTTCTTATAATTCACCCCTCCACTTT.

The V gene is TRBV4-1, the J gene TRBJ2-7; possibly TRBD1 for D (6 bases). The CDR3 is made up of 17 amino acids. CDR1 and CDR2 from the germline V gene are MGHRA and YSYEKL. V lost 6 bases, J lost 3 bases, and 24 bases lay in between. CDR3 coding DNA: TGCGCCAGCAGTCAGGCCCCGCTTCGACCCAGGGGCTACGAGCAGTACTTC. It translates to CASSQAPLRPRGYEQYF.

This clone has only one observation. V gene TRBV29-1 combines with J gene TRBJ1-2; no definite D call. Trimming took 6 bases from V and 8 from J, leaving 16 bases between them. Germline V lookup: CDR1 SQVTM, CDR2 ANQGSEA. The CDR3 totals 12 residues. Here the CDR3 reads CSVPAFLTGYTF. CDR3 bases: TGCAGCGTCCCAGCGTTCCTGACGGGCTACACCTTC.

V gene TRBV15 combines with J gene TRBJ1-5, with 9 nucleotides matching TRBD1. V gave up 3 bases and J gave up 7 bases; unmatched junction bases: 13. Germline V gives CDR1 LNHNV, CDR2 YYDKDF (reference sequence). CDR3 length: 17 residues. The chain's CDR3 is CATSSRHTGTGNQPQHF. CDR3 in DNA: TGTGCCACCAGCAGCCGACACACCGGGACAGGGAACCAGCCCCAGCATTTT.

The chain links TRBV7-3 to TRBJ2-1; 14 nucleotides agree with TRBD2. Germline V gene lookup returns CDR1 SGHTA and CDR2 FQGTGA. Losses at the gene ends were 0 bases for V and 4 bases for J; bases not matched to a gene: 11. This CDR3 contains 20 residues. CDR3 in amino acids: CASSLTLIRTSGGQYNEQFF. The CDR3, as DNA: TGTGCCAGCAGCTTAACGTTAATTAGGACTAGCGGGGGGCAATACAATGAGCAGTTCTTC.

This clone appeared a few times. The rearrangement joins TRBV2 to TRBJ2-5, with D perhaps TRBD1 (6 bases). The CDR3 extends over 15 amino acids. In germline, CDR1 is SNHLY, CDR2 FYNNEI. V gave up 3 bases and J gave up 4 bases, with 15 bases separating them. The CDR3 coding sequence is TGTGCCAGCAGTGACGACAGGTTTGATACAGAGACCCAGTACTTC. Its translation: CASSDDRFDTETQYF.

The chain employs TRBV6-5 and TRBJ2-3, with D possibly being TRBD2 (5 bases). This CDR3 comprises 15 residues. With 6 bases removed from V and 6 bases from J, the gap between germline ends came to 19 bases. CDR1 and CDR2 from the germline V gene are MNHEY and SVGAGI. The DNA of the CDR3 is TGTGCCAGCAGCCCCGGGAAGGGTCCGTGGGATACGCAGTATTTT. Protein: CASSPGKGPWDTQYF.

This clone was observed a few times. The chain employs TRBV29-1 and TRBJ1-5; TRBD1 matches at 8 bases. Unmatched junction bases numbered 4, after V lost 1 base and J lost 5 bases. The CDR3 extends over 14 amino acids. Looked up from germline, CDR1 is SQVTM and CDR2 is ANQGSEA. The CDR3 reads CSVEVGQGDQPQHF. The CDR3, as DNA: TGCAGCGTTGAAGTCGGACAGGGAGATCAGCCCCAGCATTTT. Based on the CDR3 plus reference TRBV29-1 and TRBJ1-5, the full variable domain is SAVISQKPSRDICQRGTSLTIQCQVDSQVTMMFWYRQQPGQSLTLIATANQGSEATYESGFVIDKFPISRPNLTFSTLTVSNMSPEDSSIYLCSVEVGQGDQPQHFGDGTRLSIL.

The V and J genes are TRBV7-9 and TRBJ2-1; 11 nucleotides agree with TRBD2. J was trimmed by 2 bases and V by 8 bases; bases with no gene match: 14. The CDR3 totals 18 residues. Germline V CDR1 and CDR2: SEHNR, FQNEAQ (reference sequence). The CDR3 DNA is TGTGCCAGCGCAAATCGGGCTAGCGGGGGGCCCGCCTACAATGAGCAGTTCTTC. Translating gives CASANRASGGPAYNEQFF.

This chain joins TRBV2 and TRBJ2-2, with D unresolved. This CDR3 is 15 amino acids long. V was shortened by 6 bases and J by 0 bases, with 11 bases between the two germline ends. Germline V gives CDR1 SNHLY, CDR2 FYNNEI. CDR3 sequence reads: CASSVLEANTGELFF. The CDR3 DNA reads TGTGCCAGCAGCGTTCTAGAAGCGAACACCGGGGAGCTGTTTTTT.

This chain uses TRBV2 with TRBJ2-5, with 9 bases fitting TRBD1. The J call may be in error: the DNA end matches TRBJ2-7 better. Germline V CDR1 and CDR2: SNHLY, FYNNEI. The CDR3 runs to 15 residues. This CDR3 is CASSEGVQGAREQYF. DNA of the CDR3: TGTGCCAGCAGTGAAGGTGTACAGGGGGCGCGCGAGCAGTACTTC.

This clone rates as medium-sized. The V call is TRBV13, the J call TRBJ1-1; 12 nucleotides match TRBD1. The CDR3 spans 15 residues. V dropped 5 bases and J dropped 7; count of bases not matched to a gene: 8. Germline V gives CDR1 PRHDT, CDR2 FYEKMQ (reference sequence). For the CDR3, the DNA is TGTGCCAGCAGCATCCGGGACAGGGGGCTCGGTGAAGCTTTCTTT. This codes for CASSIRDRGLGEAFF.

The chain joins TRBV10-1 to TRBJ1-6; the D gene is possibly TRBD1 (6 bases). The CDR3 is 14 residues long. Germline V CDR1 and CDR2: WNHNN, SYGVQD (reference sequence). V was clipped by 6 bases and J by 7 bases, with 13 bases between them. The CDR3 reads CASSPGQTNSPLHF. Here the CDR3 DNA reads TGCGCCAGCAGCCCTGGACAGACCAATTCACCCCTCCACTTT.

V usage is TRBV6-5 and J usage is TRBJ1-4, with D possibly matching TRBD1 (5 bases). This CDR3 is 12 amino acids long. Trimming shortened V by 7 bases and J by 8 bases, and 11 bases separated the two germline ends. In germline, CDR1 is MNHEY, CDR2 SVGAGI. The CDR3 DNA follows: TGTGCCAGCAAGGGGCCTTCCGAAAAACTGTTTTTT. Translation: CASKGPSEKLFF.

The chain joins TRBV9 to TRBJ2-5; 8 bases are shared with TRBD2. The CDR3 runs 16 residues. Germline CDR1 reads SGDLS; CDR2 reads YYNGEE. V shed 0 bases and J 0 bases; nucleotides not matched to a gene: 4. The CDR3 bases are TGTGCCAGCAGCGTAGACGGGGGGGGGTACCAAGAGACCCAGTACTTC. This codes for CASSVDGGGYQETQYF. Combining the CDR3 with reference TRBV9 and TRBJ2-5 gives the whole variable domain DSGVTQTPKHLITATGQRVTLRCSPRSGDLSVYWYQQSLDQGLQFLIQYYNGEERAKGNILERFSAQQFPDLHSELNLSSLELGDSALYFCASSVDGGGYQETQYFGPGTRLLVL.

The V and J genes are TRBV5-1 and TRBJ1-2, with a tentative D call TRBD1 (6 bases). The ends were cut back, 0 bases at V and 4 bases at J, with 10 bases in the middle. The germline V gene has CDR1 SGHRS and CDR2 YFSETQ. There are 14 residues in the CDR3. CDR3 DNA sequence: TGCGCCAGCAGCTTGGAGGGGGAGAGCTATGGCTACACCTTC. Translating gives CASSLEGESYGYTF.

V and J are TRBV7-8 and TRBJ2-5, with D maybe TRBD2 (6 bases). The last part of the DNA fits TRBJ2-7 better; the J call may be wrong. CDR1 is SGHVS, CDR2 FQNEAQ, per germline. The CDR3 extends over 17 amino acids. CDR3 sequence reads: CASSLGAAGPVRDEQYF. The CDR3, as DNA: TGTGCCAGCAGCTTAGGGGCGGCGGGACCTGTTAGGGACGAGCAGTACTTC.

The gene calls are TRBV7-3 and TRBJ2-6, with a possible D match to TRBD1 (6 bases). Germline V gene sequence: CDR1 SGHTA, CDR2 FQGTGA. CDR3 length: 17 residues. The V and J ends lost 1 base and 2 bases respectively, with 12 bases between them. This CDR3 is CASSLNTGLTGANVLTF. Here the CDR3 DNA reads TGTGCCAGCAGCTTAAACACAGGGCTGACTGGGGCCAACGTCCTGACTTTC.

This clone was observed a handful of times. This chain uses TRBV9 with TRBJ2-7, with 7 bases lining up with TRBD1. V shed 1 base, J shed 4 bases, and the junction held 8 bases outside the gene matches. CDR1 is SGDLS, CDR2 YYNGEE, per germline. This CDR3 has 15 amino acids. The CDR3 spells CASSVWDSPRYEQYF. The CDR3 DNA is TGTGCCAGCAGCGTATGGGACAGCCCTAGGTACGAGCAGTACTTC. The full variable domain, in which reference TRBV9 and TRBJ2-7 provide the parts outside the CDR3, is DSGVTQTPKHLITATGQRVTLRCSPRSGDLSVYWYQQSLDQGLQFLIQYYNGEERAKGNILERFSAQQFPDLHSELNLSSLELGDSALYFCASSVWDSPRYEQYFGPGTRLTVT.

Here the CDR3 reads CASSQGGGRAAIEQYF. As DNA, the CDR3 is TGTGCCAGCAGCCAAGGGGGCGGGAGGGCAGCTATCGAGCAGTACTTC. This chain connects TRBV14 to TRBJ2-7; 9 bases are a match to TRBD2. Unmatched junction bases numbered 10, after V lost 1 base and J lost 6 bases. Germline V gives CDR1 SGHDN, CDR2 FVKESK. There are 16 residues in the CDR3.

This clone has only a few counts. This chain links TRBV29-1 with TRBJ2-2; the D is unclear. Per the germline V gene, CDR1 is SQVTM and CDR2 is ANQGSEA. The CDR3 has 12 residues. V was cut by 6 bases and J by 4 bases, with 9 bases left in between. The CDR3 sequence is CSVVRGTGELFF. DNA for the CDR3: TGCAGCGTGGTCCGCGGCACCGGGGAGCTGTTTTTT.